Detailed here is one T cell receptor (beta chain). One end of the junction varies from germline; a read error may be responsible. This entry is derived from a study of T-cell reconstitution after alpha-beta-depleted transplantation in children. The CDR3 extends over 14 amino acids. Preparing the TCRbeta library involved the use of unique molecular identifiers. One entry per CDR3 protein, called by TCRdb with MiXCR from the PCR reads. This repertoire shows 200,000 to 300,000 distinct CDR3 sequences, 12% found once; its top ten account for 2.6%. The gene calls are TRBV7-1 and TRBJ2-2; no clear D. TRBV7-1 counts as an open reading frame of uncertain function. This specimen consisted of PBMCs from the stem cell graft donor, obtained from the stem cell graft. The sequence was obtained from a human donor who donated a stem cell graft to a child with acute lymphoblastic leukemia. The CDR3 loop is CAISSGPQGGELFF. CDR3 DNA sequence: TGTGCCATCAGCTCTGGCCCCCAAGGCGGGGAGCTGTTTTTT.